This paragraph reports one T cell receptor (beta chain). This clonotype was seen many times. Its specific antigen is unknown. No much larger clone exists at a distance of one base, and base qualities are not known. V is pared back by 5 bases and J by 9 bases, with 14 bases lying between the germline termini. The CDR3 starts with the cysteine, ends with the phenylalanine, and has 12 residues. CDR3 DNA is the only sequence kept; it has 36 bases, read in frame from the first base. CDR1 SEHNR and CDR2 FQNEAQ are derived from the germline V gene (reference sequence). This entry belongs to a study of T cells after yellow fever vaccination (dated by TCRdb to 2018 to 2020). In terms of the full investigation: The SMART-Seq v4 Ultra Low Input RNA kit was used to prepare libraries from fractions with low cell numbers. To follow T-cell clones before and after primary and booster YFV17D yellow fever vaccination, bulk TCR alpha and beta repertoires were sequenced over time. Two healthy male donors, one aged 18 to 29 and one aged 30 to 40 years, were included in the cohort. Blood was drawn at multiple timepoints before and after primary and secondary immunization, with bulk PBMC replicates and cell subsets isolated. The paper as a whole reports these results and caveats: A small share of clonotypes was detected in both CD4 and CD8 compartments, with the overlap likely arising from convergent recombination. Most clones expanded after primary vaccination were re-detected after the booster (almost 97% of CD4 and 88% of CD8), suggesting broad memory maintenance. Only two donors were included in the study, so the extent to which the findings can be generalized is limited. The secondary T-cell response was weaker than the primary response but faster, peaking on day 5 instead of day 15. Computational filtering was needed because FACS-sorted repertoires could contain abundant contaminating clonotypes from the bulk population.

The treatment or condition label, read with the paper, signifies: live attenuated yellow fever vaccine strain. At each blood-draw timepoint, two biological replicates of bulk PBMCs were obtained. A standard Ficoll-Paque protocol was used to isolate PBMCs from peripheral blood. TriZol was used to extract RNA from bulk PBMCs, from CD4 and CD8 fractions, and from dextramer-positive and dextramer-negative fractions. TCR cDNA was made using 5'RACE template switching, a step that added a universal primer site and unique molecular identifiers. Priming for cDNA synthesis came from both the TCR alpha and TCR beta constant segments. Libraries were amplified in two PCR steps, with sample barcodes and sequencing adapters added in the second step. Sequencing of the libraries was done on either Illumina HiSeq 2500 (2x100 bp) or NovaSeq (2x150 bp). Per the authors' processing: Reads were demultiplexed and collapsed into UMI consensus sequences with MIGEC, and V(D)J alignment was performed with MiXCR. Clonotypes responding to the vaccine were identified with edgeR on replicate PBMC samples, with the criteria of FDR below 0.01 and a log2 fold change above 5 up to day 15. CD4 or CD8 identity was assigned to each bulk clonotype according to whether the clonotype was present at higher abundance in the sequenced CD4 repertoire or the sequenced CD8 repertoire. TCRdb took the public reads, trimmed them with fastp at Q25, ran MiXCR for clone calling and kept in-frame beta chains. Each entry is one CDR3 protein sequence, shown with its most common DNA and genes. What appears here as the V and J calls and clone size reflects TCRdb's work, not the paper's. The sample records 300,000 to 450,000 distinct CDR3 sequences, 6% to 8% of which are singletons. The leading ten clones occupy approximately 16% of the sample.

This receptor was identified in a man aged 30 to 45 who received the YFV17D yellow fever vaccine. The source material was PBMCs, sampled 5 days after the yellow fever booster vaccination. This receptor chain uses TRBV7-9 and TRBJ2-7, with TRBD1 perhaps the D gene, on 7 matching bases. In nucleotides, the sequence is TGTGCCAGCAGCCGTACAGGGGAGGCGCAGTACTTC. The translation is CASSRTGEAQYF.